A selection of T cell receptor beta chains follows, all from one sample in a study of T cells after yellow fever vaccination. One entry per CDR3 protein results from TCRdb running MiXCR on the 5' RACE reads. The repertoire includes approximately 90,000 distinct CDR3 sequences, around 5.8% of them detected once, and more than 40% sits in the top ten. Specimen: CD8+ T cells sorted from PBMCs, collected 10 days after the yellow fever booster vaccination. Every receptor here comes from a man younger than 35 who received the YFV17D yellow fever vaccine. Each CDR3 is given with its conserved first and last residue. D genes are given only for firm matches.

d_gene,v_gene,j_gene,CDR3aa
TRBD2,TRBV6-6,TRBJ2-1,CASSETSGGNEQFF
TRBD2,TRBV10-3,TRBJ2-7,CAISTGTRHEQYF
-,TRBV6-2/TRBV6-3,TRBJ1-2,CASSGSRDYGYTF
-,TRBV11-2,TRBJ2-5,CASSLTSYRAKTQYF
-,TRBV5-1,TRBJ2-3,CASSFTGTSTDTQYF
-,TRBV4-1,TRBJ1-5,CASSQWGGQPQHF
-,TRBV7-9,TRBJ1-1,CASSPQGHEAFF
-,TRBV6-2/TRBV6-3,TRBJ2-4,CASSYEGRGIQYF
-,TRBV7-6,TRBJ2-2,CASSLAGQGELFF
TRBD2,TRBV2,TRBJ2-2,CASTPTSGLNTGELFF
TRBD1,TRBV4-1,TRBJ1-4,CASSPRGGGVNEKLFF
TRBD1,TRBV6-4,TRBJ2-1,CASSTDGDRALSRLFF
TRBD1,TRBV19,TRBJ2-5,CASSPGTGFWETQYF
-,TRBV7-6,TRBJ2-6,CASSLNLGAPSGANVLTF
-,TRBV20-1,TRBJ2-1,CSAREGRRLGGEQFF
-,TRBV7-6,TRBJ1-5,CASSLYIQESSNQPQHF
TRBD2,TRBV5-1,TRBJ2-1,CASRRRTSGGLNEQFF
TRBD2,TRBV6-6,TRBJ2-5,CASSYFRPAGGPQETQYF
TRBD2,TRBV7-2,TRBJ2-3,CASSSRLAGGGTDTQYF
-,TRBV3-2,TRBJ2-1,CASSQVPGLAIYNEQFF
-,TRBV7-3,TRBJ2-3,CASSLTGDTQYF
TRBD1,TRBV7-2,TRBJ1-5,CASSPQSRGIDQPQHF
TRBD1,TRBV6-5,TRBJ2-1,CASSQGTGEYNEQFF
TRBD1,TRBV11-1,TRBJ2-1,CASSLWGQGFDEQFF
-,TRBV19,TRBJ2-7,CASSIKGHAGYEQYF
-,TRBV6-5,TRBJ1-2,CASSYSTGTSGGYTF
-,TRBV19,TRBJ2-1,CASSIELGVQFF
-,TRBV7-6,TRBJ1-5,CASSPGEGGSWTQHF
TRBD2,TRBV7-2,TRBJ2-5,CASSLGGLAGAETQYF
-,TRBV7-9,TRBJ1-2,CASSPGWMLGYTF
-,TRBV19,TRBJ2-2,CASSIPGGPTNTGELFF
-,TRBV11-2,TRBJ1-1,CASSGRGITEAFF
-,TRBV6-2/TRBV6-3,TRBJ2-7,CASSGTEPYEQYF
TRBD1,TRBV9,TRBJ2-7,CASSAYGTGEQYF
-,TRBV9,TRBJ2-2,CASSGPNDGTGELFF
-,TRBV15,TRBJ1-1,CATSREGVSYTEAFF
-,TRBV4-1,TRBJ2-7,CASSQATGGQYEQYF
-,TRBV5-6,TRBJ2-1,CASSSMLQLVHNEQFF
-,TRBV4-3,TRBJ2-5,CASSPGIPETQYF
-,TRBV5-1,TRBJ2-7,CASSFNRGYEQYF
TRBD2,TRBV18,TRBJ2-3,CASSPGSSGGSYAPSTDTQYF
TRBD1,TRBV15,TRBJ2-7,CATSTGQAYEQYF
-,TRBV18,TRBJ2-3,CASSPSQGWDTDTQYF
TRBD1,TRBV5-1,TRBJ1-4,CASSLGTGMAREKLFF
-,TRBV12-3/TRBV12-4,TRBJ2-7,CASSLQTVEQYF
-,TRBV7-9,TRBJ1-2,CASSLSLRALAGDDQSGYTF
-,TRBV9,TRBJ2-3,CASSVGRGTQYF
-,TRBV30,TRBJ2-7,CAWTGTTYEQYF
-,TRBV6-2/TRBV6-3,TRBJ2-1,CASSFGDNEQFF